This T cell receptor beta chain was captured by sequencing in a study of memory CD4+ T cells and cytomegalovirus serostatus. At the level of the study: This sample comes from healthy Belgian adults, roughly nine CMV seropositive, approximately 22 seronegative. Findings and caveats of the study: Median bootstrapped AUC for CMV status was approximately 0.94 originally, approximately 0.93 US-trained.

V shed 5 bases and J shed 9 bases, with 14 bases lying between them. This CDR3 spans 14 amino acids. CDR1 and CDR2 from the germline V gene are MDHEN and SYDVKM. Concerning this clone: Its antigen is not identified.

Authors' methods: After removing out-of-frame reads, over 2 million distinct TCRbeta sequences remained. TCRdb's table, derived via immunoSEQ multiplex PCR, lists solely in-frame clones and lacks some. D and trimming were read from the DNA, whereas the V and J calls and clone size are those reported in that table. In the table there are 80,000 or so clones, around 82% of which are singletons. The sort gate was single viable CD3+CD4+CD8-CD45RO+ cells for memory CD4+ T cells. CD4+ T cells were isolated by positive magnetic selection. The TCR comes from an adult in good health and CMV-seropositive. Input material: memory CD4+ T cells from blood. The chain recombines TRBV28 with TRBJ1-6; D is possibly TRBD1 (6 bases). For the CDR3, the DNA is TGTGCCAGCAGTCCACCCGAGGGGGTTTCACCCCTCCACTTT. Translation gives CASSPPEGVSPLHF.